These 19 T cell receptor beta chains share one sample of origin, sequenced in a study of blood T cell repertoires in COVID-19. The data were produced by immunoSEQ multiplex PCR, yet TCRdb's version contains in-frame clones alone and is incomplete. The sample lists roughly 80,000 clones, approximately 80% seen once, with roughly 9% in the top ten. Sequences were obtained from peripheral blood. The receptor source for this set is a human donor in a cohort sampled during active COVID-19.

This chain connects TRBV11-2 to TRBJ2-2; D is perhaps TRBD2 (6 bases). V was pared by 0 bases and J by 7 bases, with 6 bases between. The V gene's germline CDR1 is SGHAT and CDR2 FQNNGV. CDR3 length: 13 amino acids. The CDR3 sequence: CASSLDGGGELFF. In nucleotides, the CDR3 is TGTGCCAGCAGCTTAGACGGGGGCGGGGAGCTGTTTTTT.

V usage is TRBV12-5 and J usage is TRBJ2-1; 10 bases line up with TRBD2. The trim removed 0 bases at V and 10 bases at J, leaving 9 bases unmatched. The CDR3 has 16 residues. Looked up from germline, CDR1 is LGHNT and CDR2 is FRNRAP. The CDR3 spells CASGLVPSGRGREQFF. CDR3 DNA sequence: TGTGCTAGTGGTTTGGTACCCAGCGGGAGGGGTCGGGAGCAGTTCTTC.

The chain links TRBV28 to TRBJ2-7, with D perhaps matching TRBD2 (6 bases). Trimming cost V 5 bases and J 2 bases, with 16 bases left between them. Per germline, CDR1 MDHEN and CDR2 SYDVKM. The CDR3 consists of 15 residues. Here the CDR3 reads CASSLVGRGTYEQYF. Here the CDR3 DNA reads TGTGCCAGCAGTCTGGTAGGGCGGGGAACCTACGAGCAGTACTTC.

The chain couples TRBV18 to TRBJ2-7; maybe TRBD2 (5 bases). Germline CDR1 and CDR2: KGHSH and LQKENI. Trimming took 1 base from V and 7 from J, leaving 11 bases between them. The CDR3 loop spans 13 amino acids. CDR3 loop: CASSPLEGSEQYF. The CDR3 nucleotides read TGTGCCAGCTCACCACTTGAGGGAAGTGAGCAGTACTTC.

The chain couples TRBV11-3 to TRBJ2-7; 13 positions match TRBD2. V was clipped by 5 bases and J by 2 bases; unmatched bases: 9. CDR3 size: 17 residues. Germline V CDR1 and CDR2: SGHNT, YENEEA. The CDR3 DNA reads as TGTGCCAGCAGCCCCGGACTAGCGGGAGCCCTAACCTACGAGCAGTACTTC. This codes for CASSPGLAGALTYEQYF.

The V and J genes are TRBV7-3 and TRBJ2-3, with unresolved D. The CDR3 is 13 residues long. Germline V gene sequence: CDR1 SGHTA, CDR2 FQGTGA. V dropped 4 bases and J dropped 4 bases, with 9 bases sitting between them. The CDR3, as DNA: TGTGCCAGCAGCTCCCCCCCGGCAGATACGCAGTATTTT. Its translation is CASSSPPADTQYF.

This clone showed up just once. The chain is built from TRBV6-5 and TRBJ1-5; no clear D gene. Germline values: CDR1 MNHEY, CDR2 SVGAGI. This CDR3 region has 15 residues. Deletions cut 6 bases from V and 2 bases from J, with 14 bases between. The CDR3 loop reads CASRPRGERNQPQHF. DNA for the CDR3: TGTGCCAGCAGGCCTCGCGGGGAGCGCAATCAGCCCCAGCATTTT.

The chain joins TRBV11-3 to TRBJ2-1; TRBD2 aligns across 12 bases. CDR1 and CDR2 (germline): SGHNT, YENEEA. The CDR3 has 18 amino acids. J lost 3 bases, V lost 0 bases, and 6 bases had no gene match. The CDR3 region is CASSLDASSGGVYNEQFF. The CDR3 DNA follows: TGTGCCAGCAGCTTAGATGCTTCTAGCGGGGGGGTCTACAATGAGCAGTTCTTC.

This clone was seen once. The rearrangement links TRBV11-3 to TRBJ2-7; D might be TRBD2 (5 bases). The V end lost 2 bases, the J end lost 7 bases, and 12 bases lay between the germline ends. This CDR3 has 13 amino acids. Per the germline V gene, CDR1 is SGHNT and CDR2 is YENEEA. The CDR3 nucleotides read TGTGCCAGCAGCTTAAGGGCGGGCGGTGAGCAGTACTTC. Its translation: CASSLRAGGEQYF.

This clone is labeled as medium-sized. This rearrangement joins TRBV7-9 to TRBJ1-6; 8 bases map to TRBD1. Germline V gene data show CDR1 as SEHNR and CDR2 as FQNEAQ (reference sequence). V was clipped by 2 bases and J by 9 bases; unmatched bases: 9. The CDR3 is 16 residues long. CDR3 coding DNA: TGTGCCAGCAGCTTACACGGACAGGGAGTCCGTTCACCCCTCCACTTT. The encoded protein is CASSLHGQGVRSPLHF.

V and J are TRBV3-1 (or the pseudogene TRBV3-2) and TRBJ2-3; 9 positions match TRBD2. V lost 2 bases, J lost 0 bases, and 6 bases stayed unmatched. The length of the CDR3 is 17 residues. Germline CDR1 LGHDT, CDR2 YNNKEL (reference sequence). The CDR3 nucleotides read TGTGCCAGCAGCCAACCTAGCGGGGCCTCTAGCACAGATACGCAGTATTTT. Translating gives CASSQPSGASSTDTQYF.

The chain is built from TRBV3-1 (or the pseudogene TRBV3-2) and TRBJ1-5; 10 bases are shared with TRBD1. The CDR3 is made up of 15 amino acids. Germline values: CDR1 LGHDT, CDR2 YNNKEL (reference sequence). V was pared by 3 bases and J by 5 bases, with 4 bases of the junction left unmatched. Written as DNA, the CDR3 is TGTGCCAGCAGCCAGGGGACAGGGGCGCATCAGCCCCAGCATTTT. Residues: CASSQGTGAHQPQHF.

The chain recombines TRBV6-5 with TRBJ2-1, with 9 bases lining up with TRBD2. This CDR3 has 15 amino acids. Germline V gene data show CDR1 as MNHEY and CDR2 as SVGAGI. V lost 7 bases, J lost 8 bases, and 12 bases stayed unmatched. CDR3 residues: CASTSWREGSDEQFF. The CDR3 nucleotides are TGTGCCAGCACCTCGTGGCGGGAGGGCAGTGATGAGCAGTTCTTC.

The rearrangement joins TRBV5-1 to TRBJ2-1, with 7 bases identical to TRBD2. Trimming at V came to 5 bases and at J to 1 base, leaving 0 bases not matched to a gene. CDR1 and CDR2 (germline): SGHRS, YFSETQ. The CDR3 runs to 13 residues. CDR3 amino acids: CASRRESYNEQFF. The CDR3 region has the DNA TGCGCCAGCAGGCGGGAGTCCTACAATGAGCAGTTCTTC.

The V gene is TRBV6-6, the J gene TRBJ2-3; 10 bases match TRBD2. V shed 2 bases, J shed 1 base, and the junction held 3 bases outside the gene matches. In germline, CDR1 is MNHNY, CDR2 SVGAGI (reference sequence). The CDR3 totals 16 residues. The CDR3 DNA reads TGTGCCAGCAGTTACCTTGGGACTAGCGGCACAGATACGCAGTATTTT. Its protein product is CASSYLGTSGTDTQYF.

The chain's CDR3 is CASSLQGNTDTQYF. CDR3 nucleotide sequence: TGTGCCAGCAGTTTGCAGGGAAATACAGATACGCAGTATTTT. The chain carries TRBV5-5 and TRBJ2-3; TRBD1 is a possible D gene (5 bases). This CDR3 spans 14 amino acids. Germline CDR1 reads SGHKS; CDR2 reads YYEKEE (reference sequence). V was cut by 5 bases and J by 3 bases, with 13 bases left in between. Full variable domain (rest looked up from reference TRBV5-5 and TRBJ2-3): DAGVTQSPTHLIKTRGQQVTLRCSPISGHKSVSWYQQVLGQGPQFIFQYYEKEERGRGNFPDRFSARQFPNYSSELNVNALLLGDSALYLCASSLQGNTDTQYFGPGTRLTVL.

The J gene is TRBJ2-7, the V gene TRBV9, with D perhaps matching TRBD2 (7 bases). V gave up 4 bases and J gave up 3 bases, with 23 bases separating them. Germline V CDR1 and CDR2: SGDLS, YYNGEE. The CDR3 has 17 amino acids. CDR3 residues: CASSPGARGDFDYEQYF. Here the CDR3 DNA reads TGTGCCAGCAGCCCAGGGGCCCGGGGGGACTTTGACTACGAGCAGTACTTC.

The genes are TRBV10-3 and TRBJ2-6, with D unresolved. The CDR3 extends over 17 amino acids. In germline, CDR1 is ENHRY, CDR2 SYGVKD. The V and J ends lost 1 base and 1 base respectively, with 11 bases between them. The CDR3 spells CAISEFVLLSGANVLTF. CDR3 sequence (DNA): TGTGCCATCAGTGAGTTCGTGCTCCTATCTGGGGCCAACGTCCTGACTTTC.

This rearrangement joins TRBV5-1 to TRBJ1-4; D is perhaps TRBD1 (5 bases). The CDR3 totals 14 residues. CDR1 and CDR2 from the germline V gene are SGHRS and YFSETQ. V was cut by 0 bases and J by 5 bases, with 8 bases left in between. DNA of the CDR3: TGCGCCAGCAGCTTGGCTGGGGGGAATGAAAAACTGTTTTTT. It encodes CASSLAGGNEKLFF.